This T cell receptor beta chain was found in a study of shared clonotypes between healthy human individuals. Germline CDR1 reads SGHNT; CDR2 reads YYREEE (reference sequence). V lost 0 bases and J lost 6; bases outside the gene matches: 10. The CDR3 covers 16 residues. Here immunoSEQ multiplex PCR was the method, and the copy in TCRdb shows in-frame clones only, minus some. The sample has 110,000 or so clones; about 71% are singletons. Sequenced input: memory CD8+ T cells sorted from blood. The subset denotes: CD45RO+ cells pooled with CCR7-negative TemRA cells. This receptor was identified in a woman aged 25-40 years in good health. This sequence joins TRBV5-4 and TRBJ2-3, with 7 bases aligning to TRBD2. CDR3 sequence: CASSLVQAAGEDTQYF. In nucleotides, the CDR3 is TGTGCCAGCAGCTTGGTGCAAGCGGCGGGGGAGGATACGCAGTATTTT.